This TCR beta chain comes out of a study of blood T cells in healthy people across ages. Total RNA was extracted at no less than 6 micrograms per sample. With a J-beta primer mix and a sample-barcoded 5' primer, a second PCR ran about 7 to 12 cycles. TCRdb itself ran the 5' RACE reads through MiXCR, one entry per CDR3 protein. The sample lists about 630,000 distinct CDR3 sequences, over 20% occurring once. CDR1 DFQATT and CDR2 SNEGSKA come from the germline V gene (reference sequence). The trim removed 3 bases at V and 8 bases at J, leaving 6 bases unmatched. This CDR3 spans 13 amino acids. This sequence joins TRBV20-1 and TRBJ1-4, with TRBD1 matching 7 bases. This TCR came from a man between 65 and 80 years old in good health. The specimen was blood. The CDR3 coding sequence is TGCAGTGCTAGTGCAGGGGGGGGCGAAAAACTGTTTTTT. Residues: CSASAGGGEKLFF.